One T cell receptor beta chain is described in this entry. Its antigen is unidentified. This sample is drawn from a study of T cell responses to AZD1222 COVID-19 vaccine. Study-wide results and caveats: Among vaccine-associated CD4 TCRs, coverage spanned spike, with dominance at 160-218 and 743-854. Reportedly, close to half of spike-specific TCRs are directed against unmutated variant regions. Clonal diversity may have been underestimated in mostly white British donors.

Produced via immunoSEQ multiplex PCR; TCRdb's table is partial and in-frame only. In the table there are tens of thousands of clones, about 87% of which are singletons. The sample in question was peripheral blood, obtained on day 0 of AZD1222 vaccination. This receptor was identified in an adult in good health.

The CDR3 DNA is TGCGCCAGCAGCTTGGGTGCCCTAGCGAGCACAGATACGCAGTATTTT. Its translation is CASSLGALASTDTQYF. The V gene is TRBV5-1, the J gene TRBJ2-3; weak D call: TRBD2 (6 bases). Germline loops: CDR1 SGHRS, CDR2 YFSETQ. This CDR3 comprises 16 residues. Deletions cut 0 bases from V and 0 bases from J, with 11 bases between.